The source of this T cell receptor (beta chain) is a study of T cells in Graves' hyperthyroidism and ophthalmopathy. As concerns this clonotype: Its antigen is still unknown.

The junction had 7 bases not matched to a gene; V was cut back by 4 bases and J by 7 bases. The germline V gene encodes CDR1 MGHRA and CDR2 YSYEKL. The CDR3 sequence is 14 residues long. Among the patients, aged 18 to 65, hyperthyroidism was newly diagnosed and had lasted under 2 months. Authors of the study amplified TCR beta CDR3 regions from RNA transcripts. RT-PCR in the first round (using the HTBI primer set) targeted the TCR CDR3. TCRdb analysed the multiplex PCR reads with MiXCR anew, one entry per CDR3 protein. The sample carries approximately 740,000 distinct CDR3 sequences, around 15% recorded once. Study-level points and caveats: Onset of ophthalmopathy came a median 6.5 months after the model predicted it. Separating ophthalmopathy from stable hyperthyroidism was achieved by a 13 V-J model.

Sequenced: blood. The receptor's source is a woman between 18 and 29 years old with Graves' hyperthyroidism. V gene TRBV4-1 combines with J gene TRBJ1-1; TRBD1 agrees at 9 bases. The CDR3 region is CASSRGTGWGEAFF. The DNA of the CDR3 is TGCGCCAGCAGCCGAGGGACAGGGTGGGGTGAAGCTTTCTTT.